Following are 21 T cell receptor beta chains from one sample sequenced in a study of blood T cell repertoires in COVID-19. The protocol was immunoSEQ multiplex PCR, while the TCRdb copy is restricted to in-frame clones and leaves out a portion. The profile shows 300,000 to 350,000 clones, 75% to 90% of them singletons. The sample was PBMCs or T cells enriched from blood (not recorded which). The receptors stem from a man aged 25-45 years who had recovered from COVID-19.

The V gene is TRBV7-2, the J gene TRBJ1-1, with D possibly TRBD1 on 5 matching bases. Trimming stripped 7 bases from V and 4 bases from J, with 16 bases between. This CDR3 spans 14 amino acids. Germline V gene lookup returns CDR1 SGHTA and CDR2 FQGNSA. The CDR3 nucleotides are TGTGCCAGCACCTCGGGGGGACTGGTCACTGAAGCTTTCTTT. Translation gives CASTSGGLVTEAFF.

The sample holds one count of this clone. The chain links TRBV6-6 to TRBJ1-6; tentative D call: TRBD1 (6 bases). The CDR3 has 16 residues. V lost 5 bases and J 6 bases, leaving 17 bases between the germline ends. The germline V gene has CDR1 MNHNY and CDR2 SVGAGI (reference sequence). CDR3 sequence reads: CASSRKMDRTNSPLHF. The CDR3 nucleotides are TGTGCCAGCAGTCGCAAAATGGACAGAACTAATTCACCCCTCCACTTT.

The chain employs TRBV11-2 and TRBJ1-1; TRBD1 matches 7 bases. The J segment lost 1 base and the V segment lost 2 bases, leaving 1 base of the junction unmatched. The CDR3 covers 14 residues. Per germline, CDR1 SGHAT and CDR2 FQNNGV. DNA for the CDR3: TGTGCCAGCAGCTTATCAGGGGGGAACACTGAAGCTTTCTTT. Encoded protein: CASSLSGGNTEAFF.

This chain's CDR3 is CSVSTAPNQPQHF. As DNA, the CDR3 is TGCAGCGTTTCGACAGCCCCCAATCAGCCCCAGCATTTT. The chain carries TRBV29-1 and TRBJ1-5, with D maybe TRBD1 (5 bases). Deletions cut 5 bases from V and 3 bases from J, with 11 bases between. Per germline, CDR1 SQVTM and CDR2 ANQGSEA. The CDR3 runs 13 residues.

This chain uses TRBV14 with TRBJ2-3, with 8 bases that match TRBD1. Germline CDR1 reads SGHDN; CDR2 reads FVKESK. The CDR3 spans 17 residues. The J segment lost 7 bases and the V segment lost 0 bases, leaving 12 bases of the junction unmatched. CDR3 sequence (DNA): TGTGCCAGCAGCCAAGATTTCAGGGGGCAAGAAACCAATACGCAGTATTTT. Protein sequence: CASSQDFRGQETNTQYF.

This clone showed up just a few times. The chain links TRBV28 to TRBJ1-6; no clear D. Trimming left V 7 bases short and J 0 bases short, with 7 bases between. This CDR3 spans 14 amino acids. The germline V gene has CDR1 MDHEN and CDR2 SYDVKM. CDR3 protein: CASIVSSYNSPLHF. DNA for the CDR3: TGTGCCAGCATTGTTAGCTCCTATAATTCACCCCTCCACTTT.

The V and J genes are TRBV18 and TRBJ1-1; a weak D match, TRBD1 (6 bases). There are 18 residues in the CDR3. Germline lookup yields CDR1 KGHSH and CDR2 LQKENI. Trimming left V 1 base short and J 1 base short, with 19 bases between. DNA for the CDR3: TGTGCCAGCTCACCACAGGTCTTACAGGGAAGGGAGAACACTGAAGCTTTCTTT. Its protein product is CASSPQVLQGRENTEAFF.

This chain links TRBV29-1 with TRBJ1-1, with TRBD1 as a possible D gene (6 bases). The CDR3 has 13 residues. Between the trimmed V and J ends, which lost 8 bases and 1 base, there was a span of 14 bases. Germline CDR1 SQVTM, CDR2 ANQGSEA. Here the CDR3 DNA reads TGCAGCTGGGGCAGGGGAGCGAACACTGAAGCTTTCTTT. Translating gives CSWGRGANTEAFF.

DNA of the CDR3: TGTGCCAGCAGAGCCCAGGGGGAGAGCTCCTACGAGCAGTACTTC. Translating gives CASRAQGESSYEQYF. The J gene is TRBJ2-7, the V gene TRBV5-4; 7 nucleotides align to TRBD1. Germline V gene data show CDR1 as SGHNT and CDR2 as YYREEE (reference sequence). This CDR3 has 15 amino acids. V lost 5 bases and J lost 0; bases outside the gene matches: 8.

This clone was seen repeatedly, ten times or more. V and J are TRBV29-1 and TRBJ2-2, with 8 bases matching TRBD1. CDR3 length: 13 residues. J lost 7 bases, V lost 4 bases, and 5 bases had no gene match. From germline, CDR1 is SQVTM and CDR2 ANQGSEA. The CDR3 DNA sequence: TGCAGCGTTGGGGGACAGGCCGTCGGGGAGCTGTTTTTT. Translating it yields CSVGGQAVGELFF.

This clone appeared once. The chain carries TRBV7-8 and TRBJ1-1, with D uncertain. This CDR3 region has 12 residues. Trimming stripped 4 bases from V and 7 bases from J, with 10 bases between. In germline, CDR1 is SGHVS, CDR2 FQNEAQ. CDR3 region: CASSSGRLEAFF. The CDR3 DNA sequence: TGTGCCAGCAGCTCCGGCAGACTTGAAGCTTTCTTT.

The rearrangement links TRBV5-1 to TRBJ1-2; 9 nucleotides line up with TRBD1. The junction had 3 bases not matched to a gene; V was cut back by 2 bases and J by 4 bases. The CDR3 sequence is 14 residues long. The germline CDR1 and CDR2 sequences are SGHRS and YFSETQ. Here the CDR3 reads CASSFTGGGYGYTF. The DNA of the CDR3 is TGCGCCAGCAGCTTCACAGGGGGCGGCTATGGCTACACCTTC.

This clone was seen once. This chain connects TRBV3-1 (or the pseudogene TRBV3-2) to TRBJ1-2; D call uncertain. The CDR3 is 14 residues long. Deletions cut 0 bases from V and 3 bases from J, with 8 bases between. Germline V gene sequence: CDR1 LGHDT, CDR2 YNNKEL (reference sequence). The CDR3 nucleotides are TGTGCCAGCAGCCAAGATTACGGGGACTATGGCTACACCTTC. Protein: CASSQDYGDYGYTF.

The chain uses TRBV3-1 (or the pseudogene TRBV3-2) and TRBJ1-2, with D unclear. CDR1 LGHDT and CDR2 YNNKEL come from the germline V gene (reference sequence). Deletions cut 1 base from V and 1 base from J, with 10 bases between. The CDR3 has 15 residues. The chain's CDR3 is CASSQAGRFNYGYTF. The CDR3 DNA is TGTGCCAGCAGCCAAGCTGGCAGGTTTAACTATGGCTACACCTTC.

The chain recombines TRBV9 with TRBJ1-5; D is possibly TRBD1 (5 bases). The length of the CDR3 is 15 residues. Germline V lookup: CDR1 SGDLS, CDR2 YYNGEE. The V gene lost 7 bases and the J gene lost 5 bases, with 19 bases spanning the gap. The CDR3 here is CASSYGGEEYQPQHF. CDR3 nucleotides: TGTGCCAGCTCCTATGGGGGGGAGGAGTATCAGCCCCAGCATTTT.

This chain joins TRBV2 and TRBJ2-3; TRBD2 matches at 12 bases. CDR3 length: 16 amino acids. Trimming at V came to 7 bases and at J to 3 bases, leaving 8 bases not matched to a gene. The germline gives CDR1 SNHLY, CDR2 FYNNEI. CDR3 nucleotides: TGTGCCAGCACATTAGGGCTAGCGGGGGGGACAGATACGCAGTATTTT. Protein sequence: CASTLGLAGGTDTQYF.

The V gene is TRBV5-1, the J gene TRBJ1-3; D is undetermined. Trimming pared 0 bases from V and 0 bases from J, leaving 13 bases between. CDR1 SGHRS and CDR2 YFSETQ come from the germline V gene. The CDR3 is made up of 17 amino acids. Here the CDR3 reads CASSLADIRTSGNTIYF. The CDR3 DNA reads as TGCGCCAGCAGCTTGGCCGATATTAGAACCTCTGGAAACACCATATATTTT.

The rearrangement joins TRBV14 to TRBJ2-7; 10 nucleotides align to TRBD2. The CDR3 covers 16 residues. Germline loops: CDR1 SGHDN, CDR2 FVKESK. With V trimmed by 4 bases and J by 2 bases, 8 bases remained unmatched. CDR3 loop: CASSRYSGGTAYEQYF. DNA for the CDR3: TGTGCCAGCAGCCGATATAGCGGGGGGACCGCCTACGAGCAGTACTTC.

The table lists this clone with a count of one. The rearrangement links TRBV5-1 to TRBJ2-3, with D possibly matching TRBD1 (6 bases). Trimming shortened V by 4 bases and J by 3 bases, and 12 bases separated the two germline ends. The germline V gene has CDR1 SGHRS and CDR2 YFSETQ. CDR3 size: 14 residues. CDR3 residues: CASSPLTGTDTQYF. Here the CDR3 DNA reads TGCGCCAGCAGCCCACTTACAGGGACAGATACGCAGTATTTT.

In the case of this clone: Distinct nucleotide sequences in the sample also encode this CDR3. The chain combines TRBV9 with TRBJ2-7; 8 nucleotides align to TRBD1. CDR1 and CDR2 (germline): SGDLS, YYNGEE. The J segment lost 1 base and the V segment lost 2 bases, leaving 5 bases of the junction unmatched. The CDR3 runs to 15 residues. In nucleotides, the CDR3 is TGTGCCAGCAGCGTGGGAGGACAGGGATCCTACGAGCAGTACTTC. Its protein product is CASSVGGQGSYEQYF.

This clone has only one observation. V and J are TRBV7-8 and TRBJ2-7; D is undetermined. The CDR3 covers 15 residues. Germline CDR1 is SGHVS and CDR2 is FQNEAQ. Deletions cut 5 bases from V and 2 bases from J, with 16 bases between. The CDR3 nucleotides are TGTGCCAGCAGCCTAGACATCCGCACAACCTACGAGCAGTACTTC. This encodes CASSLDIRTTYEQYF.